This T cell receptor (beta chain) was identified in a study of shared clonotypes between healthy human individuals. Study findings and constraints: Among four donors, about 5% of naive CD4 clonotypes were found in common.

Regarding this clone: The antigen is not known.

All participating donors were Caucasian adults from Nashville, Tennessee. CD45RO+ cells were combined with CCR7-negative CD45RA+ TemRA cells to form CD8 memory. The assay was immunoSEQ multiplex PCR, and TCRdb's table has in-frame clones only and misses some. The data show about 380,000 clones, 90% to 97% seen once. There are 15 residues in the CDR3. Trimming took 4 bases from V and 6 from J, leaving 16 bases between them. Germline V gives CDR1 SGHDN, CDR2 FVKESK. The chain combines TRBV14 with TRBJ2-1; perhaps TRBD2 as D (5 bases). The TCR originated in a man aged 30 to 39 in good health. Material: memory CD8+ T cells sorted from blood. Subset denoted: CD45RO+ cells pooled with CCR7-negative TemRA cells. The CDR3 loop reads CASSPRWGAGNEQFF. The CDR3 bases are TGTGCCAGCAGCCCTCGCTGGGGAGCCGGCAATGAGCAGTTCTTC.